This entry lists 14 T cell receptor beta chains sequenced from one sample in a study of T cell responses to AZD1222 COVID-19 vaccine. Clones were sequenced by immunoSEQ multiplex PCR, and TCRdb holds only the in-frame ones, with some missing. Of 100,000 to 150,000 clones in the sample, about nine tenths were seen once. Source: peripheral blood, taken on day 0 of AZD1222 vaccination. Source of these receptors: an adult in good health.

This clone has a single count. This rearrangement joins TRBV25-1 to TRBJ1-1; D is unresolved. V was pared by 2 bases and J by 1 base, with 5 bases between. Germline values: CDR1 MGHDK, CDR2 SYGVNS. The CDR3 totals 13 residues. CDR3 sequence reads: CASSEVWNTEAFF. CDR3 DNA: TGTGCCAGCAGTGAAGTGTGGAACACTGAAGCTTTCTTT.

The V call is TRBV4-3, the J call TRBJ2-7; TRBD1 matches at 7 bases. Germline CDR1 is LGHNA and CDR2 is YSLEER. The V and J ends lost 1 base and 0 bases, in that order; junction bases with no gene match: 6. CDR3 length: 16 amino acids. CDR3 amino acids: CASSQGDRASSYEQYF. Here the CDR3 DNA reads TGCGCCAGCAGCCAAGGCGACAGGGCTAGCTCCTACGAGCAGTACTTC.

This chain uses TRBV28 with TRBJ2-2; tentatively, D is TRBD2 (6 bases). CDR3 length: 18 residues. With 0 bases removed from V and 3 bases from J, the gap between germline ends came to 17 bases. From germline, CDR1 is MDHEN and CDR2 SYDVKM. The CDR3 DNA follows: TGTGCCAGCAGTTTATGGATGGGGGAGGTTCGGGACACCGGGGAGCTGTTTTTT. Amino acid sequence: CASSLWMGEVRDTGELFF. Based on the CDR3 plus reference TRBV28 and TRBJ2-2, the full variable domain is DVKVTQSSRYLVKRTGEKVFLECVQDMDHENMFWYRQDPGLGLRLIYFSYDVKMKEKGDIPEGYSVSREKKERFSLILESASTNQTSMYLCASSLWMGEVRDTGELFFGEGSRLTVL.

V usage is TRBV7-6 and J usage is TRBJ2-6; perhaps D is TRBD1 or TRBD2 (5 bases each). V lost 1 base to trimming and J lost 0 bases, with 10 bases between them. The V gene's germline CDR1 is SGHVS and CDR2 FNYEAQ. The CDR3 totals 17 residues. CDR3 nucleotide sequence: TGTGCCAGCAGCTTAGAGGGACGGTACTCTGGGGCCAACGTCCTGACTTTC. It is translated as CASSLEGRYSGANVLTF.

CDR3 loop: CASSQEGFPGDEQFF. The CDR3 DNA follows: TGTGCCAGCAGCCAGGAGGGCTTCCCGGGAGATGAGCAGTTCTTC. This chain connects TRBV3-1 (or the pseudogene TRBV3-2) to TRBJ2-1, with a tentative D call TRBD2 (6 bases). The V and J ends lost 3 bases and 8 bases respectively, with 17 bases between them. CDR3 length equals 15 residues. Germline V CDR1 and CDR2: LGHDT, YNNKEL (reference sequence).

The rearrangement links TRBV9 to TRBJ1-6, with D maybe TRBD1 (5 bases). CDR1 SGDLS and CDR2 YYNGEE come from the germline V gene. This CDR3 contains 15 residues. Trimming removed 4 bases at V and 8 bases at J, with 16 bases between. This CDR3 is CASSPSEGVDSPLHF. The CDR3 DNA sequence: TGTGCCAGCAGCCCGTCAGAAGGGGTGGATTCACCCCTCCACTTT.

V gene TRBV28 combines with J gene TRBJ1-4; the match to TRBD1 covers 8 bases. J gave up 8 bases and V 4 bases, and 6 bases lay outside the gene matches. The CDR3 spans 14 residues. Germline V gene data show CDR1 as MDHEN and CDR2 as SYDVKM. CDR3 loop: CASSSTGEDEKLFF. The CDR3 DNA follows: TGTGCCAGCAGTTCGACAGGGGAGGACGAAAAACTGTTTTTT.

J is TRBJ1-1 and V is TRBV10-2; 9 bases line up with TRBD1. V was pared by 6 bases and J by 5 bases, with 10 bases of the junction left unmatched. The CDR3 loop spans 15 amino acids. CDR1 is WSHSY and CDR2 is SAAADI in the germline V gene. CDR3 loop: CASSSDRGWRTEAFF. The CDR3 nucleotides read TGCGCCAGCAGCTCGGACAGGGGCTGGAGGACTGAAGCTTTCTTT.

In regard to this clone: At one of its ends the junction is not consistent with the germline gene, which may arise from a read error. The chain couples TRBV30 to TRBJ1-2; 9 bases line up with TRBD1. The CDR3 spans 13 residues. Per germline, CDR1 GTSNPN and CDR2 SVGIG (reference sequence). CDR3 DNA: TGCGGGATAGGGACAGGGTCTAGCTATGGCTACACCTTC. It translates to CGIGTGSSYGYTF.

The rearrangement joins TRBV27 to TRBJ2-7; maybe TRBD2 (5 bases). The CDR3 runs to 13 residues. The V end was cut by 5 bases, the J end by 7 bases, with 15 bases between. Germline V gene data show CDR1 as MNHEY and CDR2 as SMNVEV (reference sequence). The CDR3 nucleotides are TGTGCCAGCAGTCTGACATTCACGGGGGAGCAGTACTTC. Translated, it gives CASSLTFTGEQYF.

The chain has TRBV9 and TRBJ1-2, with D uncertain. Germline V lookup: CDR1 SGDLS, CDR2 YYNGEE. The V end lost 0 bases, the J end lost 8 bases, and 11 bases lay between the germline ends. CDR3 length equals 13 residues. The CDR3 coding sequence is TGTGCCAGCAGCGTAGCCCCCGGGTTAGGCTACACCTTC. This gives the protein CASSVAPGLGYTF.

This rearrangement joins TRBV5-6 to TRBJ1-6; D is ambiguous. The germline V gene encodes CDR1 SGHDT and CDR2 YYEEEE. The CDR3 extends over 15 amino acids. The ends were cut back, 4 bases at V and 0 bases at J, with 8 bases in the middle. The CDR3 here is CASSVLRSYNSPLHF. The CDR3 DNA reads as TGTGCCAGCAGCGTTCTACGCTCCTATAATTCACCCCTCCACTTT.

The gene calls are TRBV4-3 and TRBJ1-4, with 7 bases that match TRBD1. J gave up 7 bases and V 0 bases, and 11 bases lay outside the gene matches. From germline, CDR1 is LGHNA and CDR2 YSLEER. This CDR3 has 17 amino acids. The CDR3: CASSQDQGEGATEKLFF. The CDR3 DNA reads TGCGCCAGCAGCCAAGATCAGGGGGAGGGAGCTACTGAAAAACTGTTTTTT.

The V and J genes are TRBV12-3 or TRBV12-4 and TRBJ1-2, with TRBD1 matching over 11 bases. V was pared by 5 bases and J by 8 bases, with 4 bases of the junction left unmatched. The CDR3 runs to 13 residues. The CDR3 bases are TGTGCCAGCAGTGTGGGACAGGGGGGCGGCTACACCTTC. It yields the protein CASSVGQGGGYTF.